The next 13 T cell receptor beta chains were all read from a single sample in a study of a mutant IDH1 vaccine in newly diagnosed glioma. The repertoire was sequenced with immunoSEQ multiplex PCR; TCRdb's copy has only in-frame clones and lacks some. The repertoire holds about 34,000 clones, with 80% to 95% as singletons. Stated time point: week 47, end of study. In every dose of vaccine, 300 ug of mutant IDH1 20-mer peptide was given alongside topical imiquimod. These TCRs are of unknown antigen specificity. The starting material was PBMCs, obtained from a glioma patient whose treatment included an IDH1 peptide vaccine. The receptors were sampled from a woman in her 40s with glioma.

The chain combines TRBV6-6 with TRBJ1-2, with D tentatively TRBD1 (5 bases). The CDR3 consists of 16 residues. Germline-derived CDR1 and CDR2 are MNHNY and SVGAGI (reference sequence). Between the trimmed V and J ends, which lost 0 bases and 3 bases, there was a span of 14 bases. The CDR3 DNA sequence: TGTGCCAGCAGTTACTCGGGGGGTGGGGCTGACTATGGCTACACCTTC. It yields the protein CASSYSGGGADYGYTF.

The J gene is TRBJ2-7, the V gene TRBV4-1; 8 nucleotides agree with TRBD1. Germline CDR1 and CDR2: MGHRA and YSYEKL. The CDR3 contains 14 residues. V shed 0 bases and J 5 bases; nucleotides not matched to a gene: 3. CDR3 loop: CASSQEDRGDEQYF. CDR3 nucleotides: TGCGCCAGCAGCCAAGAAGACAGGGGAGACGAGCAGTACTTC.

The count of this clone is one. V and J are TRBV30 and TRBJ2-1, with a weak D call TRBD2 (7 bases). Between the trimmed V and J ends, which lost 0 bases and 8 bases, there was a span of 11 bases. CDR1 and CDR2 (germline): GTSNPN, SVGIG (reference sequence). The CDR3 runs to 13 residues. DNA of the CDR3: TGTGCCTGGAGTGTACGGGGGGCTGATGAGCAGTTCTTC. Amino acids: CAWSVRGADEQFF.

This sequence joins TRBV4-2 and TRBJ2-1; 13 nucleotides match TRBD2. This CDR3 is built from 17 residues. The germline gives CDR1 LGHNA, CDR2 YNFKEQ. V was pared by 4 bases and J by 1 base, with 4 bases of the junction left unmatched. DNA of the CDR3: TGTGCCAGCAGCCCCCGGACTAGCGGGGGATCCTACAATGAGCAGTTCTTC. Protein product: CASSPRTSGGSYNEQFF.

This clone occurred a few times. The CDR3 here is CASSLAGGPNQPQHF. The CDR3 DNA is TGCGCCAGCAGCTTGGCCGGGGGGCCGAATCAGCCCCAGCATTTT. The chain recombines TRBV5-1 with TRBJ1-5; D might be TRBD1 (6 bases). CDR3 size: 15 residues. The germline gives CDR1 SGHRS, CDR2 YFSETQ. Between the trimmed V and J ends, which lost 0 bases and 4 bases, there was a span of 11 bases.

V gene TRBV2 combines with J gene TRBJ1-5; the D is unclear. The CDR3 is made up of 14 amino acids. V dropped 6 bases and J dropped 1 base, with 10 bases sitting between them. CDR1 and CDR2 from the germline V gene are SNHLY and FYNNEI. CDR3: CASRREVSNQPQHF. The CDR3 DNA reads as TGTGCCAGCAGGAGGGAGGTGAGCAATCAGCCCCAGCATTTT.

The CDR3 is CAWIRDSVYGYTF. As DNA, the CDR3 is TGTGCCTGGATTCGGGACAGTGTTTATGGCTACACCTTC. This chain uses TRBV30 with TRBJ1-2, with 7 bases fitting TRBD1. The CDR3 is 13 amino acids. V gave up 4 bases and J gave up 5 bases; unmatched junction bases: 7. Germline V gene data show CDR1 as GTSNPN and CDR2 as SVGIG (reference sequence).

The gene calls are TRBV4-1 and TRBJ2-3; possibly TRBD1 for D (6 bases). The germline gives CDR1 MGHRA, CDR2 YSYEKL. The CDR3 is 16 residues long. V lost 1 base, J lost 2 bases, and 13 bases lay in between. CDR3 in amino acids: CASSQVLRGTTDTQYF. The CDR3 nucleotides are TGCGCCAGCAGCCAAGTATTGAGGGGGACCACAGATACGCAGTATTTT.

The rearrangement uses TRBV19 and TRBJ1-4, with 7 bases matching TRBD1. With V trimmed by 4 bases and J by 7 bases, 9 bases remained unmatched. The CDR3 spans 15 residues. Germline CDR1 LNHDA, CDR2 SQIVND (reference sequence). The CDR3: CASSTSGTATEKLFF. The CDR3 bases are TGTGCCAGTAGTACGTCCGGGACAGCTACTGAAAAACTGTTTTTT.

The chain combines TRBV10-1 with TRBJ2-7, with 8 bases matching TRBD1. V was pared by 2 bases and J by 3 bases, with 3 bases of the junction left unmatched. The CDR3 has 14 amino acids. Germline loops: CDR1 WNHNN, CDR2 SYGVQD (reference sequence). The CDR3 region has the DNA TGCGCCAGCAGTGAGCACAGGGGGAGCTACGAGCAGTACTTC. Protein sequence: CASSEHRGSYEQYF.

V and J are TRBV18 and TRBJ2-1, with a weak D call TRBD2 (6 bases). V was clipped by 2 bases and J by 7 bases, with 15 bases between them. The germline V gene encodes CDR1 KGHSH and CDR2 LQKENI. CDR3 length: 15 amino acids. CDR3 sequence reads: CASSPELVGGNEQFF. DNA for the CDR3: TGTGCCAGCTCACCAGAGTTGGTGGGAGGTAATGAGCAGTTCTTC.

This chain connects TRBV28 to TRBJ2-5; TRBD1 matches 11 bases. Germline V lookup: CDR1 MDHEN, CDR2 SYDVKM. The CDR3 has 15 residues. J was trimmed by 5 bases and V by 3 bases; bases with no gene match: 5. CDR3 sequence reads: CASSLWTGGVETQYF. CDR3 DNA: TGTGCCAGCAGTTTGTGGACAGGGGGCGTTGAGACCCAGTACTTC.

The chain joins TRBV10-3 to TRBJ1-5; D call uncertain. Germline V CDR1 and CDR2: ENHRY, SYGVKD. This CDR3 has 12 amino acids. With 4 bases removed from V and 7 bases from J, the gap between germline ends came to 8 bases. CDR3 region: CAISVSSQPQHF. Here the CDR3 DNA reads TGTGCCATCAGTGTTAGCAGCCAGCCCCAGCATTTT.